This T cell receptor beta chain was sequenced for a study of beta chain features in type 1 diabetes. On this clone: The antigen is undetermined.

Overall study findings and caveats: Moderate but significant shortening of TCRB CDR3s was recorded in all four CD4+ subsets from Type 1 diabetes patients.

The CDR3 runs to 13 residues. The germline gives CDR1 LNHDA, CDR2 SQIVND (reference sequence). Between the trimmed V and J ends, which lost 1 base and 9 bases, there was a span of 10 bases. Expressed TCRB transcripts were sequenced after all isolated RNA was converted to cDNA. Some clones are missing from TCRdb's copy, which holds only in-frame ones; the method was immunoSEQ multiplex PCR. This table has about 27,000 clones, around 54% appearing once. The sequencing input was Tregs from blood. The chain joins TRBV19 to TRBJ2-1, with D possibly TRBD2 on 6 matching bases. The receptor's source is a woman aged 18-29 years with type 1 diabetes. DNA of the CDR3: TGTGCCAGTAGTATAGGAAGGAGGGTTGAGCAGTTCTTC. Translated: CASSIGRRVEQFF.